These T cell receptor beta chains were read from a single sample in a study of beta chain features in type 1 diabetes. Method: immunoSEQ multiplex PCR; TCRdb's copy keeps in-frame clones and lacks some. The sample records a few hundred thousand clones, around 16% being singletons. What was sequenced was naive CD4+ T cells from blood. The receptors were gathered from a woman aged 18-35 years in good health. The CDR3 runs from the conserved cysteine through the conserved F or W. The D gene is left open where the match is weak. The size of a clone is reported for some rows only, either as once, few or many, or as a class for expanded clones.

NA | TRBJ1-1 | few | 13 | TRBV18 | CASSPPNRGEAFF | TGTGCCAGCTCACCACCGAATCGGGGTGAAGCTTTCTTT
TRBD2 | TRBJ2-5 | few | 15 | TRBV18 | CASSPLAGSRETQYF | TGTGCCAGCTCACCACTAGCGGGTTCGCGCGAGACCCAGTACTTC
NA | TRBJ2-6 | NA | 14 | TRBV25-1 | CASSDFAGANVLTF | TGTGCCAGCAGTGATTTCGCTGGGGCCAACGTCCTGACTTTC
NA | TRBJ2-7 | NA | 12 | TRBV5-6 | CASSFTGYEQYF | TGTGCCAGCAGCTTCACAGGCTACGAGCAGTACTTC
TRBD2 | TRBJ2-1 | few | 17 | TRBV4-2 | CASSRGTSVSSYNEQFF | TGTGCCAGCAGCCGAGGGACTAGCGTGAGCTCCTACAATGAGCAGTTCTTC
TRBD1 | TRBJ2-3 | few | 15 | TRBV7-9 | CASPSPGQGADTQYF | TGTGCCAGCCCCTCTCCGGGACAGGGCGCAGATACGCAGTATTTT
NA | TRBJ2-3 | NA | 15 | TRBV7-9 | CASSLNSLSTDTQYF | TGTGCCAGCAGCTTAAACTCCCTAAGCACAGATACGCAGTATTTT
NA | TRBJ2-5 | few | 13 | TRBV28 | CASRVPPRETQYF | TGTGCCAGCAGGGTACCCCCTCGGGAGACCCAGTACTTC
TRBD1 | TRBJ1-2 | NA | 14 | TRBV2 | CASSSDRGNYGYTF | TGTGCCAGCAGCTCTGACAGGGGGAACTATGGCTACACCTTC
NA | TRBJ1-4 | NA | 14 | TRBV5-1 | CASSFGHGNEKLFF | TGCGCCAGCAGCTTTGGACACGGCAATGAAAAACTGTTTTTT
TRBD2 | TRBJ2-7 | few | 15 | TRBV28 | CASSLSGGGSYEQYF | TGTGCCAGCAGTTTATCCGGCGGGGGCTCCTACGAGCAGTACTTC
TRBD1 | TRBJ1-4 | few | 15 | TRBV28 | CASSSGQGLDEKLFF | TGTGCCAGCAGTTCAGGACAGGGACTGGATGAAAAACTGTTTTTT
TRBD2 | TRBJ2-1 | NA | 15 | TRBV29-1 | CSVQTSGRADNEQFF | TGCAGCGTCCAGACTAGCGGGAGGGCGGACAATGAGCAGTTCTTC
NA | TRBJ1-2 | NA | 11 | TRBV6-1 | CASTGNYGYTF | TGTGCCAGCACGGGAAACTATGGCTACACCTTC
TRBD1 | TRBJ2-1 | few | 16 | TRBV9 | CASSFRTGTGWNEQFF | TGTGCCAGCAGCTTCCGGACCGGGACAGGTTGGAATGAGCAGTTCTTC
NA | TRBJ2-5 | NA | 13 | TRBV5-1 | CASRGGAGETQYF | TGCGCCAGCAGAGGCGGGGCGGGAGAGACCCAGTACTTC
TRBD2 | TRBJ2-3 | few | 15 | TRBV29-1 | CSLVAGGVPTDTQYF | TGCAGCCTTGTAGCGGGAGGCGTGCCCACAGATACGCAGTATTTT
NA | TRBJ2-2 | few | 15 | TRBV7-2 | CASSFGSMNTGELFF | TGTGCCAGCAGCTTCGGGTCCATGAACACCGGGGAGCTGTTTTTT
NA | TRBJ2-7 | NA | 14 | TRBV5-1 | CASSLRIRGYEQYF | TGCGCCAGCAGCTTGCGGATACGAGGCTACGAGCAGTACTTC
NA | TRBJ2-5 | NA | 12 | TRBV30 | CAWNSRGPTQYF | TGTGCCTGGAATAGTAGGGGCCCTACCCAGTACTTC
NA | TRBJ2-1 | NA | 13 | TRBV7-2 | CASSLGRYNEQFF | TGTGCCAGCAGCTTAGGGCGGTACAATGAGCAGTTCTTC
NA | TRBJ1-1 | NA | 14 | TRBV25-1 | CASSDRVVDTEAFF | TGTGCCAGCAGTGACAGGGTTGTGGACACTGAAGCTTTCTTT
TRBD1 | TRBJ2-3 | NA | 16 | TRBV4-3 | CASSHGTGRSTDTQYF | TGCGCCAGCAGCCACGGGACAGGGAGGAGCACAGATACGCAGTATTTT
TRBD2 | TRBJ2-1 | NA | 15 | TRBV30 | CAWSVHSGSLNEQFF | TGTGCCTGGAGTGTACACAGCGGGAGCCTCAATGAGCAGTTCTTC
NA | TRBJ2-2 | few | 13 | TRBV5-1 | CASSLAGTGELFF | TGCGCCAGCAGCTTGGCAGGGACCGGGGAGCTGTTTTTT
TRBD2 | TRBJ2-7 | NA | 16 | TRBV27 | CASSLEGGGLSHEQYF | TGTGCCAGCAGTTTAGAAGGCGGGGGGCTTAGCCACGAGCAGTACTTC
TRBD2 | TRBJ2-5 | NA | 17 | TRBV6-1 | CASSVLGLAGVPETQYF | TGTGCCAGCAGTGTTCTGGGACTAGCGGGAGTGCCAGAGACCCAGTACTTC
TRBD1 | TRBJ2-3 | NA | 17 | TRBV29-1 | CSAQGTGGAIHPDTQYF | TGCAGCGCCCAAGGGACAGGGGGCGCAATTCATCCAGATACGCAGTATTTT
NA | TRBJ2-2 | few | 13 | TRBV4-3 | CASSLLGPRELFF | TGCGCCAGCAGCCTCCTGGGGCCCAGGGAGCTGTTTTTT
NA | TRBJ2-1 | NA | 12 | TRBV10-3 | CAISSTGYEQFF | TGTGCCATCAGTTCCACAGGGTATGAGCAGTTCTTC
TRBD1 | TRBJ2-5 | few | 15 | TRBV5-1 | CASSGDSIHEETQYF | TGCGCCAGCAGCGGGGACAGTATACATGAAGAGACCCAGTACTTC
NA | TRBJ2-1 | NA | 14 | TRBV5-6 | CASSLAPGYNEQFF | TGTGCCAGCAGCTTGGCCCCGGGTTACAATGAGCAGTTCTTC
NA | TRBJ2-1 | once | 15 | TRBV5-1 | CASSQTGYRGNEQFF | TGCGCCAGCAGTCAGACTGGATATCGTGGCAATGAGCAGTTCTTC
TRBD1 | TRBJ2-1 | NA | 12 | TRBV6-5 | CASTDRAYEQFF | TGTGCCAGCACGGACAGGGCTTATGAGCAGTTCTTC
TRBD2 | TRBJ2-3 | NA | 15 | TRBV28 | CASTWPAGGPDTQYF | TGTGCCAGTACTTGGCCAGCGGGGGGACCAGATACGCAGTATTTT
TRBD2 | TRBJ2-4 | NA | 16 | TRBV27 | CASSLTRTSGKNIQYF | TGTGCCAGCAGTCTCACACGGACTAGCGGGAAAAACATTCAGTACTTC
NA | TRBJ2-7 | few | 17 | TRBV15 | CATSRDAAGRSSYEQYF | TGTGCCACCAGCAGAGATGCGGCAGGGAGGAGCTCCTACGAGCAGTACTTC
TRBD2 | TRBJ2-1 | NA | 17 | TRBV7-2 | CASSPIPGLASRGEQFF | TGTGCCAGCAGCCCCATCCCGGGACTAGCGAGTAGGGGTGAGCAGTTCTTC
NA | TRBJ1-1 | NA | 14 | TRBV7-9 | CASSLGRQGGEAFF | TGTGCCAGCAGCTTAGGTCGTCAGGGAGGAGAAGCTTTCTTT
TRBD2 | TRBJ2-7 | NA | 13 | TRBV30 | CAWGGLAGIEQYF | TGTGCCTGGGGAGGACTAGCGGGAATCGAGCAGTACTTC
TRBD1 | TRBJ1-2 | few | 13 | TRBV5-1 | CASSSGQHYGYTF | TGCGCCAGCAGCTCGGGACAGCACTATGGCTACACCTTC
TRBD1 | TRBJ2-1 | few | 17 | TRBV4-1 | CASSQDRGDRGFNEQFF | TGCGCCAGCAGCCAAGATCGGGGGGACAGGGGGTTCAATGAGCAGTTCTTC
NA | TRBJ2-5 | few | 14 | TRBV7-2 | CASSLHDASGTQYF | TGTGCCAGCAGCTTACACGACGCCTCGGGGACCCAGTACTTC
NA | TRBJ2-5 | few | 13 | TRBV28 | CASSRRGQETQYF | TGTGCCAGCAGTAGGAGGGGCCAAGAGACCCAGTACTTC
NA | TRBJ1-5 | NA | 14 | TRBV29-1 | CSVVGGGGNQPQHF | TGCAGCGTTGTGGGGGGAGGCGGCAATCAGCCCCAGCATTTT
TRBD1 | TRBJ2-2 | NA | 16 | TRBV7-8 | CASSPKVQQGTGELFF | TGTGCCAGCAGCCCGAAAGTCCAACAGGGGACCGGGGAGCTGTTTTTT
NA | TRBJ2-7 | few | 16 | TRBV5-4 | CASSLGGDGSGYEQYF | TGTGCCAGCAGCCTAGGGGGGGACGGGAGTGGATACGAGCAGTACTTC
TRBD2 | TRBJ2-7 | NA | 15 | TRBV30 | CAWSVLAGGFGEQYF | TGTGCCTGGAGTGTACTGGCGGGAGGGTTCGGCGAGCAGTACTTC
NA | TRBJ1-5 | NA | 15 | TRBV28 | CASSTGGTAYQPQHF | TGTGCCAGCAGTACCGGCGGGACGGCATATCAGCCCCAGCATTTT
NA | TRBJ2-2 | NA | 14 | TRBV10-3 | CAIQEAPNTGELFF | TGTGCCATCCAGGAGGCACCGAACACCGGGGAGCTGTTTTTT
NA | TRBJ2-1 | once | 13 | TRBV30 | CACSRGPPNEQFF | TGTGCCTGCTCCAGGGGTCCCCCCAATGAGCAGTTCTTC
TRBD2 | TRBJ2-1 | NA | 14 | TRBV18 | CASTPTSATNEQFF | TGTGCCAGCACTCCGACTAGCGCGACGAATGAGCAGTTCTTC
TRBD1 | TRBJ2-5 | NA | 13 | TRBV19 | CASSGQGSETQYF | TGTGCCAGTAGTGGACAGGGGTCGGAGACCCAGTACTTC
NA | TRBJ1-5 | NA | 15 | TRBV5-6 | CASSLESGVNQPQHF | TGTGCCAGCAGCCTCGAATCGGGTGTTAATCAGCCCCAGCATTTT
TRBD2 | TRBJ2-1 | NA | 15 | TRBV5-4 | CASSRGLAGNNEQFF | TGTGCCAGCAGTCGGGGACTAGCGGGGAACAATGAGCAGTTCTTC
NA | TRBJ2-1 | NA | 15 | TRBV25-1 | CASSQGGQGVDEQFF | TGTGCCAGCAGTCAGGGCGGCCAGGGCGTGGATGAGCAGTTCTTC
TRBD1 | TRBJ2-1 | few | 15 | TRBV9 | CASSARGQGFGEQFF | TGTGCCAGCAGCGCTAGGGGACAGGGGTTTGGTGAGCAGTTCTTC
TRBD1 | TRBJ1-2 | NA | 14 | TRBV7-2 | CASSLTGGSRGYTF | TGTGCCAGCAGCTTAACAGGGGGGAGTCGAGGCTACACCTTC
NA | TRBJ1-1 | NA | 14 | TRBV10-3 | CAISGRTGNTEAFF | TGTGCCATCAGTGGGAGGACGGGTAACACTGAAGCTTTCTTT